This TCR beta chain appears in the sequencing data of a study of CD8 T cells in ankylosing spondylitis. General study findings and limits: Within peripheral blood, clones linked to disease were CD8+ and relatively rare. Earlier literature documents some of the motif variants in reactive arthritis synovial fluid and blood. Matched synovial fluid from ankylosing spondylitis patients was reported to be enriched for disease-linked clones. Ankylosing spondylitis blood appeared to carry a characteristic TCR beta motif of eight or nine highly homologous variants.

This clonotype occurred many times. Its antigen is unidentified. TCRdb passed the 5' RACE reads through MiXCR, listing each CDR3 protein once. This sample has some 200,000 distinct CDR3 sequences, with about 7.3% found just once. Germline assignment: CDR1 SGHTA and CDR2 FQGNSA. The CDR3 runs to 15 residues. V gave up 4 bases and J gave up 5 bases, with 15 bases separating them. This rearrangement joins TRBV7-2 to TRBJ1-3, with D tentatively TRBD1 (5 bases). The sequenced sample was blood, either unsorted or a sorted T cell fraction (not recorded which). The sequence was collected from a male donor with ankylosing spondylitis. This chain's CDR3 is CASSYDSGARNTIYF. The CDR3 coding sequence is TGTGCCAGCAGCTATGACAGCGGAGCCCGAAACACCATATATTTT.